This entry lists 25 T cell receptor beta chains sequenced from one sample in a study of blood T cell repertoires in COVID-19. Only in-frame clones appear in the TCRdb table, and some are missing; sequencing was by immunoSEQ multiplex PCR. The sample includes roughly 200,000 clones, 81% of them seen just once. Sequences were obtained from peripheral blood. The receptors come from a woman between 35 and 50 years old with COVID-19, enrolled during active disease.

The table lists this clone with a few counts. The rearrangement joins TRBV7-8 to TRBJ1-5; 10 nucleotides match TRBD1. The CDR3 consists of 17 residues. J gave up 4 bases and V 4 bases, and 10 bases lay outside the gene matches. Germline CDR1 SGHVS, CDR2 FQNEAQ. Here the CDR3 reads CASSSKAPGQGNQPQHF. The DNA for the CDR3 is TGTGCCAGCAGCTCGAAGGCCCCGGGACAGGGGAATCAGCCCCAGCATTTT.

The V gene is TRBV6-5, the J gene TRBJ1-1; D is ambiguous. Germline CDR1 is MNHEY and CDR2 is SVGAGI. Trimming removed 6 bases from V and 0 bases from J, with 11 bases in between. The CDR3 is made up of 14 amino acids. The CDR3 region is CASRRSQLNTEAFF. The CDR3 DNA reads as TGTGCCAGCAGGCGATCCCAACTGAACACTGAAGCTTTCTTT.

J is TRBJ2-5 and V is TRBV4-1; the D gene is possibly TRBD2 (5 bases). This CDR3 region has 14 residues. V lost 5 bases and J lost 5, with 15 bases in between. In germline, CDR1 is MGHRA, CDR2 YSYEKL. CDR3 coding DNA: TGCGCCAGCAGCTACCCCGCGCAGCGGGAGACCCAGTACTTC. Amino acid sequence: CASSYPAQRETQYF.

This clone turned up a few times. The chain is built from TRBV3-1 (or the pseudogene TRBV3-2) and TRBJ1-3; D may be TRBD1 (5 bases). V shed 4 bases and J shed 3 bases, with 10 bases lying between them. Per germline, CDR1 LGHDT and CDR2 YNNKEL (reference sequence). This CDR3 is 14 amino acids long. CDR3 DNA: TGTGCCAGCAGCCTAGGGGTAGGTGGAAACACCATATATTTT. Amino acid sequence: CASSLGVGGNTIYF.

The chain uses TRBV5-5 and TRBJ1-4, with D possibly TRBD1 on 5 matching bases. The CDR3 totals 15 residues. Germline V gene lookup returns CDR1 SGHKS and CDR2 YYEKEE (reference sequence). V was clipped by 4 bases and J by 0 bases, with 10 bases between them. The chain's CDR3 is CASSDTGTTNEKLFF. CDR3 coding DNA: TGTGCCAGCAGCGATACAGGAACAACTAATGAAAAACTGTTTTTT.

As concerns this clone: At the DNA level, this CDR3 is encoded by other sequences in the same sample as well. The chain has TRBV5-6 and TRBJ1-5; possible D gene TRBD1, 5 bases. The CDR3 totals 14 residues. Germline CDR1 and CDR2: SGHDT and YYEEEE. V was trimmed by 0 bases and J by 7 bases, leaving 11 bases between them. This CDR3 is CASSLGGGDQPQHF. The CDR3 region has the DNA TGTGCCAGCAGCTTGGGGGGCGGAGACCAGCCCCAGCATTTT.

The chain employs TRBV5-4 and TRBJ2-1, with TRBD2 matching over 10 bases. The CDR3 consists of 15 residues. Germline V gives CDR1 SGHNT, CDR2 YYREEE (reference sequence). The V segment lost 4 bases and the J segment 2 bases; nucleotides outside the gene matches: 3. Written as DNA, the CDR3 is TGTGCCAGCAGCCCCACTAGCGGGGCCTACAATGAGCAGTTCTTC. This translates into CASSPTSGAYNEQFF.

CDR3 amino acids: CASSSGQGSTGELFF. CDR3 coding DNA: TGTGCCAGCAGCTCCGGACAGGGGTCCACCGGGGAGCTGTTTTTT. This chain connects TRBV7-9 to TRBJ2-2, with TRBD1 matching over 9 bases. This CDR3 is built from 15 residues. Germline CDR1 SEHNR, CDR2 FQNEAQ (reference sequence). Trimming took 4 bases from V and 4 from J; bases not matched to a gene: 4.

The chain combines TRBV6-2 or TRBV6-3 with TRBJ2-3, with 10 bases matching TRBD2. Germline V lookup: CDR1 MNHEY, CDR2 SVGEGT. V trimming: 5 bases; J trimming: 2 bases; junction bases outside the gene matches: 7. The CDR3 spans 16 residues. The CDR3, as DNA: TGTGCCAGCAGTGGATCACTAGCGGGGCTCACAGATACGCAGTATTTT. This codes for CASSGSLAGLTDTQYF.

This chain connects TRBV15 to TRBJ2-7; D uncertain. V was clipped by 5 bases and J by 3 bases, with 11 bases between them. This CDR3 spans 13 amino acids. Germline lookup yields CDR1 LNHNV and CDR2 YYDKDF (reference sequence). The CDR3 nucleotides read TGTGCCACCAGCCCGCGGAGAGACTACGAGCAGTACTTC. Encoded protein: CATSPRRDYEQYF.

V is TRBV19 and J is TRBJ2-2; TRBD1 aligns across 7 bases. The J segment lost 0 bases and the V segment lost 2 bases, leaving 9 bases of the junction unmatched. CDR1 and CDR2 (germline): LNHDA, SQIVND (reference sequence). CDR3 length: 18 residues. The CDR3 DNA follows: TGTGCCAGTAGTATAAAGGGGCCCGGGACAGCGAACACCGGGGAGCTGTTTTTT. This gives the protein CASSIKGPGTANTGELFF.

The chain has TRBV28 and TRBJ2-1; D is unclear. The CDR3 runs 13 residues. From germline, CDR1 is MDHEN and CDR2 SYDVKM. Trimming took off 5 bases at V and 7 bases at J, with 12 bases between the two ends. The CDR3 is CASSSRHSNEQFF. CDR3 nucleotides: TGTGCCAGCAGTAGCCGACACTCTAATGAGCAGTTCTTC.

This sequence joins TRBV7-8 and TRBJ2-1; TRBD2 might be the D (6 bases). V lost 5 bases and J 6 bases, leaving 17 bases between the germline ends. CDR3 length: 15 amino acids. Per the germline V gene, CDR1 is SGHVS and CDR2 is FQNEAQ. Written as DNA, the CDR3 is TGTGCCAGCAGCCCAAGACTAGTCACTGTCAATGAGCAGTTCTTC. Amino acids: CASSPRLVTVNEQFF.

In nucleotides, the CDR3 is TGTGCCTCGGACAGAACCTACAATGAGCAGTTCTTC. The encoded protein is CASDRTYNEQFF. This chain links TRBV30 with TRBJ2-1; D perhaps matches TRBD1 (6 bases). Germline CDR1 reads GTSNPN; CDR2 reads SVGIG (reference sequence). This CDR3 has 12 amino acids. Trimming pared 7 bases from V and 2 bases from J, leaving 9 bases between.

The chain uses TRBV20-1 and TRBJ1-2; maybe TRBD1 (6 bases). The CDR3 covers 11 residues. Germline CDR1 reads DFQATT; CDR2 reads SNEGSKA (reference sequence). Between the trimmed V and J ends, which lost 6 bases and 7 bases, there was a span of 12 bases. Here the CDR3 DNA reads TGCAGTGCGAAAACAGGGATTGGCTACACCTTC. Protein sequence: CSAKTGIGYTF.

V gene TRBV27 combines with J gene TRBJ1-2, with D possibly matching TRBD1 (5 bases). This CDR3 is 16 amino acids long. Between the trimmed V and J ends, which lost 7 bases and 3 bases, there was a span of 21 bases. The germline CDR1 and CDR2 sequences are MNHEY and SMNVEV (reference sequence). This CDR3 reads CASTSLAGQGYYGYTF. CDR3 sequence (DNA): TGTGCCAGCACTTCCCTGGCAGGGCAAGGTTACTATGGCTACACCTTC.

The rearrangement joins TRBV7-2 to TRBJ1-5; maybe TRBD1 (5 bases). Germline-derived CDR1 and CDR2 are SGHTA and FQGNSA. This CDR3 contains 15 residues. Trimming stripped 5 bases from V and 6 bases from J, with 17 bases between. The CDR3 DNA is TGTGCCAGCAGCGGCCAGGGTAGAATGGGTCAGCCCCAGCATTTT. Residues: CASSGQGRMGQPQHF.

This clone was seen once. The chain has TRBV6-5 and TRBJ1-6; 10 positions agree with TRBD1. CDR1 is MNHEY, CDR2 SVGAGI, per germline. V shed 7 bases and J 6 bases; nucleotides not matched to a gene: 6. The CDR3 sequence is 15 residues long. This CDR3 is CASKRQGARNSPLHF. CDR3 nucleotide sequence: TGTGCCAGCAAACGACAGGGGGCGCGTAATTCACCCCTCCACTTT.

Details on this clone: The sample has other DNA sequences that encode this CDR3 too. In DNA, the CDR3 is TGTGCCAGCAGCCCTTCGGGCACAGATACGCAGTATTTT. Translated, it gives CASSPSGTDTQYF. J is TRBJ2-3 and V is TRBV12-3 or TRBV12-4; D not certain. V was cut by 6 bases and J by 1 base, with 8 bases left in between. This CDR3 is 13 amino acids long.

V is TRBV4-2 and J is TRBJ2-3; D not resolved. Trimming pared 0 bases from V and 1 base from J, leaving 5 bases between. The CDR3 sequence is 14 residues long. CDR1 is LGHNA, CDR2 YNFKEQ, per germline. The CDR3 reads CASSQDPGTDTQYF. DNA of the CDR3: TGTGCCAGCAGCCAAGACCCAGGCACAGATACGCAGTATTTT.

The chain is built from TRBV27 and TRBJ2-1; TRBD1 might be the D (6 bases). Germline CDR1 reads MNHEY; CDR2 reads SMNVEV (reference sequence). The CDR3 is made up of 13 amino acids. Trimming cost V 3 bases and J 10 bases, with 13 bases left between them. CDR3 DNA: TGTGCCAGCAGTTTGGGACAACCAACCGAGCAGTTCTTC. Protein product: CASSLGQPTEQFF.

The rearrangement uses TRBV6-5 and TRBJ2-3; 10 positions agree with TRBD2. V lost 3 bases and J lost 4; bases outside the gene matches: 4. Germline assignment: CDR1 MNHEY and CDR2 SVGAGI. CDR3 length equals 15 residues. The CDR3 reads CASSYRAGGPDTQYF. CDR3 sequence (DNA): TGTGCCAGCAGTTATAGAGCGGGGGGGCCAGATACGCAGTATTTT.

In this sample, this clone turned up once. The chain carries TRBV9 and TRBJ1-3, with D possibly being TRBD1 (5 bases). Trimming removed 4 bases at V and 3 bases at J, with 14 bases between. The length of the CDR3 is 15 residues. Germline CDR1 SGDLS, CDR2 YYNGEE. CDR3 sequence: CASSQGGGVGNTIYF. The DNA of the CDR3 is TGTGCCAGCAGCCAGGGAGGAGGGGTTGGAAACACCATATATTTT.

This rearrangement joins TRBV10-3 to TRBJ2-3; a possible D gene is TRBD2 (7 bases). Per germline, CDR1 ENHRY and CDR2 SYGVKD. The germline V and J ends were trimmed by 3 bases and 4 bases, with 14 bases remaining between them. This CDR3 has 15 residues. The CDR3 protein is CAISEGQGRADTQYF. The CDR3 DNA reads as TGTGCCATCAGTGAAGGGCAGGGGAGGGCAGATACGCAGTATTTT.

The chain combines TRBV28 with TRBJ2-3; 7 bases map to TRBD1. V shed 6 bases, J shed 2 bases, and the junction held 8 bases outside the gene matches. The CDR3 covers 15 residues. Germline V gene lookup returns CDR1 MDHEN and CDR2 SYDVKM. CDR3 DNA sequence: TGTGCCAGCAGCCCGGACAGGAACCCCACAGATACGCAGTATTTT. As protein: CASSPDRNPTDTQYF.